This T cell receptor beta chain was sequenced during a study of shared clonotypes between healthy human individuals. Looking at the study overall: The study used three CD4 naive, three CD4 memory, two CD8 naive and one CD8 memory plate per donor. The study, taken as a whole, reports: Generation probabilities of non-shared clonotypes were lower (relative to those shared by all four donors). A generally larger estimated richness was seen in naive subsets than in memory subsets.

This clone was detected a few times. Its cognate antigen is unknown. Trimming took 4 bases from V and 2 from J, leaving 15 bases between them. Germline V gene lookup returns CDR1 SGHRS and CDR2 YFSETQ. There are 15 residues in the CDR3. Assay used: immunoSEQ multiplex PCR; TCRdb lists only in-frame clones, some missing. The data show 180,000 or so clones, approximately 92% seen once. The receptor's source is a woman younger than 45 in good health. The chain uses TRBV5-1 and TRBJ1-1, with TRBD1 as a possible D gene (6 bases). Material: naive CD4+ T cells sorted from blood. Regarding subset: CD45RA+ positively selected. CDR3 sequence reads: CASSGATGANTEAFF. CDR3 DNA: TGCGCCAGCAGCGGCGCGACAGGAGCAAACACTGAAGCTTTCTTT.